The subject of this entry is one T cell receptor (beta chain). The sample is drawn from a study of technical replicates of blood from several donors. The germline V gene encodes CDR1 MNHEY and CDR2 SVGAGI. This CDR3 has 15 amino acids. With 2 bases removed from V and 0 bases from J, the gap between germline ends came to 8 bases. Assay used: immunoSEQ multiplex PCR; TCRdb lists only in-frame clones, some missing. The sample lists 60,000 to 70,000 clones, around 87% seen once, with about 5.5% in the top ten. What was sequenced was PBMCs. This TCR was recovered from a human donor in good health. Some clones in this sample may be carry-over from other donors' samples. The chain couples TRBV6-5 to TRBJ1-5; no clear D gene. CDR3 residues: CASSYVRYSNQPQHF. For the CDR3, the DNA is TGTGCCAGCAGTTACGTTCGGTATAGCAATCAGCCCCAGCATTTT.